These T cell receptor beta chains were read from a single sample in a study of blood T cell repertoires in COVID-19. Method: immunoSEQ multiplex PCR; TCRdb's copy keeps in-frame clones and lacks some. The repertoire holds more than 65,000 clones, roughly 85% seen once, with 9.7% in the top ten. Sample: peripheral blood. These receptors came from a woman of 80 years or more with acute or convalescent COVID-19. Both conserved end residues are part of each CDR3. The D gene is left open where the match is weak. Clone size is not always given. Where it is, it says once, few, many or a class for expanded clones.

TRBJ2-7,TRBV3-1/TRBV3-2,NA,NA,CASSRGGVVVEQYF,TGTGCCAGCAGCCGAGGGGGGGTAGTAGTCGAGCAGTACTTC
TRBJ1-3,TRBV15,NA,NA,CATSREMGRRAGNTIYF,TGTGCCACCAGCAGAGAGATGGGGCGGCGCGCTGGAAACACCATATATTTT
TRBJ1-1,TRBV12-5,TRBD1,NA,CASGFLGTGSRVRTEAFF,TGTGCTAGTGGTTTCCTAGGGACAGGGAGTAGGGTGCGCACTGAAGCTTTCTTT
TRBJ2-7,TRBV7-9,NA,NA,CASSRQGGRYSYEQYF,TGTGCCAGCAGTCGCCAGGGGGGACGTTACTCCTACGAGCAGTACTTC
TRBJ1-1,TRBV30,TRBD1,NA,CAWGRQGANTEAFF,TGTGCCTGGGGTCGACAGGGGGCGAACACTGAAGCTTTCTTT
TRBJ1-2,TRBV3-1/TRBV3-2,NA,NA,CASSQGEAYGYTF,TGTGCCAGCAGCCAAGGAGAAGCATATGGCTACACCTTC
TRBJ1-5,TRBV5-6,NA,NA,CASSLTGLQISNQPQHF,TGTGCCAGCAGCTTGACAGGGCTCCAGATCAGCAATCAGCCCCAGCATTTT
TRBJ2-7,TRBV19,TRBD1,NA,CASSPRTGGGEQYF,TGTGCCAGTAGTCCCAGGACAGGGGGCGGCGAGCAGTACTTC
TRBJ1-5,TRBV10-3,TRBD1,NA,CAISEGRGLNQPQHF,TGTGCCATCAGTGAGGGCAGGGGGCTTAATCAGCCCCAGCATTTT
TRBJ1-1,TRBV2,TRBD1,NA,CASKRRETGGSNTEAFF,TGTGCCAGCAAAAGGAGGGAAACAGGGGGCTCGAACACTGAAGCTTTCTTT
TRBJ2-5,TRBV5-1,TRBD2,NA,CASSSQAGGPLGETQYF,TGCGCCAGCAGCTCCCAAGCGGGGGGGCCGCTTGGTGAGACCCAGTACTTC
TRBJ1-2,TRBV24-1,TRBD1,NA,CATSPPGGQSYGYTF,TGTGCCACCAGCCCACCAGGGGGTCAGAGCTATGGCTACACCTTC
TRBJ1-3,TRBV9,NA,NA,CASSVDRSRNTIYF,TGTGCCAGCAGCGTTGACAGGTCCAGAAACACCATATATTTT
TRBJ1-4,TRBV6-1,NA,once,CASSERTAGGEKLFF,TGTGCCAGCAGTGAACGGACGGCTGGAGGTGAAAAACTGTTTTTT
TRBJ1-4,TRBV27,NA,NA,CASSFSRGGWSEKLFF,TGTGCCAGCAGTTTCAGCAGGGGAGGGTGGAGTGAAAAACTGTTTTTT
TRBJ1-5,TRBV7-8,NA,once,CASSLERRSRNQPQHF,TGTGCCAGCAGCTTAGAGAGACGGAGTCGCAATCAGCCCCAGCATTTT
TRBJ2-5,TRBV5-1,TRBD2,NA,CASSLPGLAGGETQYF,TGCGCCAGCAGCTTGCCAGGACTAGCGGGGGGAGAGACCCAGTACTTC
TRBJ2-5,TRBV3-1/TRBV3-2,TRBD2,NA,CASSQETSGGLGTQYF,TGTGCCAGCAGCCAAGAGACTAGCGGGGGGCTGGGGACCCAGTACTTC
TRBJ1-6,TRBV27,NA,NA,CASSSLQAGSNSPLHF,TGTGCCAGCAGTTCTCTACAGGCGGGAAGTAATTCACCCCTCCACTTT
TRBJ1-1,TRBV4-2,TRBD1,NA,CASSVRQGALNTEAFF,TGTGCCAGCAGCGTTCGACAGGGGGCCTTGAACACTGAAGCTTTCTTT
TRBJ2-5,TRBV6-5,NA,NA,CASSSYTSAIQETQYF,TGTGCCAGCAGTTCGTATACCAGCGCGATCCAAGAGACCCAGTACTTC
TRBJ2-5,TRBV4-1,NA,NA,CASSQAGQRNLFETQYF,TGCGCCAGCAGCCAGGCCGGACAGCGGAATTTGTTTGAGACCCAGTACTTC
TRBJ2-7,TRBV4-2,TRBD2,NA,CASSQDWGLAPYEQYF,TGTGCCAGCAGCCAAGATTGGGGACTAGCCCCCTACGAGCAGTACTTC
TRBJ1-1,TRBV29-1,NA,few,CSFYRDTEAFF,TGCAGCTTCTACAGGGACACTGAAGCTTTCTTT
TRBJ2-3,TRBV5-4,NA,NA,CASSLRTEHTDTQYF,TGTGCCAGCAGCTTAAGGACAGAACACACAGATACGCAGTATTTT
TRBJ2-1,TRBV13,TRBD2,few,CASSSRTSGAGDEQFF,TGTGCCAGCAGCTCCCGGACTAGCGGGGCTGGGGATGAGCAGTTCTTC
TRBJ2-5,TRBV2,TRBD1,NA,CASSGAPGGIGETQYF,TGTGCCAGCAGTGGGGCGCCAGGGGGAATCGGAGAGACCCAGTACTTC
TRBJ1-1,TRBV5-4,TRBD1,NA,CASSLRQGISTEAFF,TGTGCCAGCAGCTTAAGACAGGGAATCAGCACTGAAGCTTTCTTT
TRBJ2-5,TRBV29-1,TRBD1,NA,CSAPTGGGQETQYF,TGCAGCGCCCCGACAGGGGGCGGGCAAGAGACCCAGTACTTC
TRBJ2-2,TRBV4-2,NA,few,CASSQDRGNTGELFF,TGTGCCAGCAGCCAAGATCGCGGGAACACCGGGGAGCTGTTTTTT
TRBJ1-1,TRBV4-1,NA,NA,CASSLTGQQNTEAFF,TGCGCCAGCAGCCTCACGGGACAACAGAACACTGAAGCTTTCTTT
TRBJ2-2,TRBV24-1,TRBD2,NA,CATSDPRLAGDTGELFF,TGTGCCACCAGTGACCCCAGGCTAGCGGGGGACACCGGGGAGCTGTTTTTT
TRBJ2-7,TRBV7-2,TRBD1,NA,CASSLVWTGAYEQYF,TGTGCCAGCAGCTTAGTTTGGACAGGGGCCTACGAGCAGTACTTC
TRBJ2-1,TRBV29-1,NA,NA,CSVGQGAYNEQFF,TGCAGCGTGGGCCAAGGGGCGTACAATGAGCAGTTCTTC
TRBJ1-3,TRBV25-1,NA,once,CASSEFSSGNTIYF,TGTGCCAGCAGTGAATTTAGCTCTGGAAACACCATATATTTT
TRBJ1-1,TRBV5-6,TRBD1,NA,CASSLRDMQGARSGEAFF,TGTGCCAGCAGCTTGAGAGACATGCAGGGGGCGCGGTCTGGTGAAGCTTTCTTT
TRBJ1-6,TRBV6-5,NA,NA,CAGGRDTNSPLHF,TGTGCCGGCGGCCGGGACACTAATTCACCCCTCCACTTT
TRBJ2-2,TRBV2,TRBD1,NA,CASNGQGIGELFF,TGTGCCAGCAACGGACAGGGGATCGGGGAGCTGTTTTTT
TRBJ2-5,TRBV5-4,TRBD2,NA,CASSLGGGAGETQYF,TGTGCCAGCAGCTTGGGCGGGGGGGCCGGAGAGACCCAGTACTTC
TRBJ1-2,TRBV7-2,NA,NA,CASSPSSGYGGYTF,TGTGCCAGCAGCCCCTCATCTGGGTACGGGGGCTACACCTTC
TRBJ2-5,TRBV2,NA,NA,CASSEDLGAAQYF,TGTGCCAGCAGTGAAGATTTAGGGGCCGCCCAGTACTTC